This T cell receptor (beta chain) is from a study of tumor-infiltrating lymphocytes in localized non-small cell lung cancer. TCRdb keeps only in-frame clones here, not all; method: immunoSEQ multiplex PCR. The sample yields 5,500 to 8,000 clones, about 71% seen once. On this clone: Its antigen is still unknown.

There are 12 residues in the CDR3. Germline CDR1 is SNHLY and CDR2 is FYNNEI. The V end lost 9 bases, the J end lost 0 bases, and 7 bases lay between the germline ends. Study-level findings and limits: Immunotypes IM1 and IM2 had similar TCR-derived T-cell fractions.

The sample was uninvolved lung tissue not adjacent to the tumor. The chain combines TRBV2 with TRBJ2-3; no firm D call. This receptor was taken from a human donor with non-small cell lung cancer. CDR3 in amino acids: CASDPSTDTQYF. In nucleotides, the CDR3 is TGTGCCAGTGACCCCAGCACAGATACGCAGTATTTT.